A selection of T cell receptor beta chains follows, all from one sample in a study of T cells in Graves' hyperthyroidism and ophthalmopathy. TCRdb fed the multiplex PCR reads into MiXCR, producing one record per CDR3 protein. Here the sample spans approximately 510,000 distinct CDR3 sequences, approximately 49% being singletons. The sequenced sample was peripheral blood or thyroid tissue (not recorded which). The receptors were gathered from an adult woman with Graves' disease, either hyperthyroidism or ophthalmopathy (not recorded which). CDR3s include the opening cysteine and the closing phenylalanine or tryptophan.

v_call: TRBV19; j_call: TRBJ2-2; cdr3_aa: CASTPTSGSGTGELFF
v_call: TRBV10-3; j_call: TRBJ1-1; cdr3_aa: CATMRTGLNTEAFF
v_call: TRBV25-1; j_call: TRBJ1-1; cdr3_aa: CASSAETSNTEAFF
v_call: TRBV5-1; j_call: TRBJ2-6; cdr3_aa: CASSLPHRSRAGANVLTF
v_call: TRBV10-3; j_call: TRBJ1-1; cdr3_aa: CALRKGLNTEAFF
v_call: TRBV7-9; j_call: TRBJ2-7; cdr3_aa: CASRQGSAYEQYF
v_call: TRBV7-6; j_call: TRBJ2-5; cdr3_aa: CASSYYDHVRDQETQYF
v_call: TRBV7-2; j_call: TRBJ2-7; cdr3_aa: CASSSTLQGITHEQYF
v_call: TRBV6-1; j_call: TRBJ2-7; cdr3_aa: CASRGDRAGVYEQYF
v_call: TRBV9; j_call: TRBJ2-5; cdr3_aa: CASSPWERGETQYF
v_call: TRBV5-4; j_call: TRBJ1-4; cdr3_aa: CASSLGAEDKEKLFF
v_call: TRBV14; j_call: TRBJ1-6; cdr3_aa: CASSPRRDDRLHF
v_call: TRBV7-9; j_call: TRBJ1-2; cdr3_aa: CASTKQQTYGYTF
v_call: TRBV2; j_call: TRBJ1-2; cdr3_aa: CASSEVAGGLGYTF